These 30 T cell receptor beta chains came from one sample sequenced in a study of response to subunit inactivated influenza vaccine. TCRdb reprocessed the RT-PCR reads via MiXCR and lists one record per CDR3 protein. The sample has around 540,000 distinct CDR3 sequences, 12% seen once. The sequencing used PBMCs from blood, collected on the day of vaccination. Receptor source: a middle-aged man who received an inactivated influenza vaccine.

The gene calls are TRBV7-2 and TRBJ1-1; unclear D gene. CDR3 length: 12 amino acids. Germline loops: CDR1 SGHTA, CDR2 FQGNSA. Between the trimmed V and J ends, which lost 5 bases and 0 bases, there was a span of 4 bases. The CDR3 DNA sequence: TGTGCCAGCAGCCAGCTGAACACTGAAGCTTTCTTT. This gives the protein CASSQLNTEAFF.

This clonotype came up a few times. V gene TRBV27 combines with J gene TRBJ2-3; TRBD2 aligns across 7 bases. Trimming removed 6 bases from V and 1 base from J; junction bases left unmatched: 7. CDR1 and CDR2 (germline): MNHEY, SMNVEV (reference sequence). CDR3 length: 15 residues. CDR3 loop: CASRKSGAGTDTQYF. For the CDR3, the DNA is TGTGCCAGCAGGAAGAGCGGGGCTGGCACAGATACGCAGTATTTT.

This clonotype has only a few counts. The chain is built from TRBV11-2 and TRBJ2-2; 7 nucleotides match TRBD1. There are 14 residues in the CDR3. The junction had 4 bases not matched to a gene; V was cut back by 3 bases and J by 6 bases. Germline lookup yields CDR1 SGHAT and CDR2 FQNNGV. CDR3 nucleotides: TGTGCCAGCAGCTTGCTCGACAGGGCCGGGGAGCTGTTTTTT. Amino acids: CASSLLDRAGELFF.

This clonotype was counted at least ten times. This chain links TRBV11-2 with TRBJ2-2, with 7 bases matching TRBD1. The CDR3 runs to 14 residues. CDR1 is SGHAT and CDR2 is FQNNGV in the germline V gene. Trimming at V came to 5 bases and at J to 5 bases, leaving 5 bases not matched to a gene. Here the CDR3 reads CASSPPGGTGELFF. As DNA, the CDR3 is TGTGCCAGCAGCCCGCCAGGGGGAACCGGGGAGCTGTTTTTT. Drawing the rest from reference TRBV11-2 and TRBJ2-2, the complete variable domain is EAGVAQSPRYKIIEKRQSVAFWCNPISGHATLYWYQQILGQGPKLLIQFQNNGVVDDSQLPKDRFSAERLKGVDSTLKIQPAKLEDSAVYLCASSPPGGTGELFFGEGSRLTVL.

The chain combines TRBV20-1 with TRBJ2-1; TRBD1 might be the D (6 bases). Per the germline V gene, CDR1 is DFQATT and CDR2 is SNEGSKA (reference sequence). Trimming took off 4 bases at V and 5 bases at J, with 15 bases between the two ends. The CDR3 length is 14 residues. The CDR3 bases are TGCAGTGCTATGACAGGTGCCATGAACAATGAGCAGTTCTTC. Protein sequence: CSAMTGAMNNEQFF.

This clonotype has ten or more counts. The rearrangement links TRBV28 to TRBJ2-7, with D unresolved. CDR3 length: 16 amino acids. Trimming left V 6 bases short and J 6 bases short, with 24 bases between. CDR1 and CDR2 (germline): MDHEN, SYDVKM. The CDR3 reads CASRVRQRSSFVEQYF. CDR3 nucleotides: TGTGCCAGCAGGGTACGCCAAAGGAGTAGCTTCGTCGAGCAGTACTTC.

This clonotype came up many times. This rearrangement joins TRBV6-6 to TRBJ1-2; D might be TRBD1 (6 bases). The germline gives CDR1 MNHNY, CDR2 SVGAGI (reference sequence). The CDR3 is 12 amino acids. V lost 8 bases and J 3 bases, leaving 10 bases between the germline ends. The CDR3 coding sequence is TGTGCCAGCCGCTACAGGGACTATGGCTACACCTTC. Its translation is CASRYRDYGYTF.

The V and J genes are TRBV29-1 and TRBJ2-5; unclear D gene. This CDR3 spans 11 amino acids. Germline V gene sequence: CDR1 SQVTM, CDR2 ANQGSEA. With 6 bases removed from V and 5 bases from J, the gap between germline ends came to 10 bases. CDR3 in DNA: TGCAGCGTCGTTTACTCCGAGACCCAGTACTTC. Protein: CSVVYSETQYF.

The genes are TRBV9 and TRBJ2-1; 14 bases are a match to TRBD2. This CDR3 spans 14 amino acids. Unmatched junction bases numbered 1, after V lost 2 bases and J lost 9 bases. CDR1 SGDLS and CDR2 YYNGEE come from the germline V gene. The chain's CDR3 is CASSVTSGGAEQFF. In DNA form, the CDR3 reads TGTGCCAGCAGCGTGACTAGCGGGGGGGCTGAGCAGTTCTTC.

The CDR3 is CASSLRGTIYSNQPQHF. The CDR3 bases are TGTGCCAGCAGTTTAAGGGGCACAATTTATAGCAATCAGCCCCAGCATTTT. V usage is TRBV27 and J usage is TRBJ1-5; D is perhaps TRBD1 (5 bases). Looked up from germline, CDR1 is MNHEY and CDR2 is SMNVEV (reference sequence). The CDR3 is 17 residues long. The V gene lost 2 bases and the J gene lost 0 bases, with 14 bases spanning the gap.

The chain recombines TRBV20-1 with TRBJ2-2; 10 bases agree with TRBD2. Germline V gives CDR1 DFQATT, CDR2 SNEGSKA (reference sequence). The J segment lost 1 base and the V segment lost 6 bases, leaving 5 bases of the junction unmatched. The CDR3 runs 15 residues. This CDR3 is CSAEGLAENTGELFF. As DNA, the CDR3 is TGCAGTGCCGAAGGACTAGCGGAGAACACCGGGGAGCTGTTTTTT.

This clonotype came up a few times. The gene calls are TRBV18 and TRBJ2-1, with D uncertain. V was pared by 2 bases and J by 8 bases, with 7 bases between. Germline CDR1 KGHSH, CDR2 LQKENI. The CDR3 runs to 12 residues. CDR3 in DNA: TGTGCCAGCTCACCAAAAGTAGATGAGCAGTTCTTC. This translates into CASSPKVDEQFF.

This clonotype was counted between two and nine times. The chain recombines TRBV5-5 with TRBJ2-1; the D gene is possibly TRBD1 (5 bases). CDR1 SGHKS and CDR2 YYEKEE come from the germline V gene (reference sequence). The length of the CDR3 is 15 residues. With 0 bases removed from V and 8 bases from J, the gap between germline ends came to 15 bases. The CDR3: CASSLAAGLNDEQFF. The CDR3 nucleotides are TGTGCCAGCAGCTTGGCGGCAGGGCTCAACGATGAGCAGTTCTTC. The full variable domain, with the rest looked up from reference TRBV5-5 and TRBJ2-1, is DAGVTQSPTHLIKTRGQQVTLRCSPISGHKSVSWYQQVLGQGPQFIFQYYEKEERGRGNFPDRFSARQFPNYSSELNVNALLLGDSALYLCASSLAAGLNDEQFFGPGTRLTVL.

As for this clonotype: This may arise from a read error, as a much more abundant clone is one base away. The chain combines TRBV28 with TRBJ2-7, with 9 bases lining up with TRBD2. The J segment lost 3 bases and the V segment lost 3 bases, leaving 15 bases of the junction unmatched. Per germline, CDR1 MDHEN and CDR2 SYDVKM. The CDR3 runs to 18 residues. The CDR3 is CASSFGRLAGLRGYEQYF. The CDR3 DNA sequence: TGTGCCAGCAGTTTTGGTCGGCTAGCGGGACTCAGGGGCTACGAGCAGTACTTC.

This clonotype was seen more than once but under ten times. The V gene is TRBV4-2, the J gene TRBJ2-1, with D perhaps matching TRBD2 (5 bases). V lost 5 bases to trimming and J lost 1 base, with 12 bases between them. The CDR3 runs 15 residues. Germline V gene lookup returns CDR1 LGHNA and CDR2 YNFKEQ. CDR3 in DNA: TGTGCCAGCAGCGTGGCGGGCGCTTCCTACAATGAGCAGTTCTTC. Encoded protein: CASSVAGASYNEQFF.

The V call is TRBV7-2, the J call TRBJ2-1, with TRBD1 matching 7 bases. CDR3 length: 16 amino acids. V trimming: 6 bases; J trimming: 2 bases; junction bases outside the gene matches: 10. Germline V gives CDR1 SGHTA, CDR2 FQGNSA. The CDR3 nucleotides are TGTGCCAGCAGTCTGGATCCGCAGGGGGCCTACAATGAGCAGTTCTTC. This sequence encodes CASSLDPQGAYNEQFF. The whole variable domain, remainder taken from reference TRBV7-2 and TRBJ2-1, is GAGVSQSPSNKVTEKGKDVELRCDPISGHTALYWYRQSLGQGLEFLIYFQGNSAPDKSGLPSDRFSAERTGGSVSTLTIQRTQQEDSAVYLCASSLDPQGAYNEQFFGPGTRLTVL.

There are a few counts of this clonotype. J is TRBJ2-1 and V is TRBV20-1; no reliable D call. From germline, CDR1 is DFQATT and CDR2 SNEGSKA (reference sequence). V gave up 1 base and J gave up 3 bases, with 10 bases separating them. The CDR3 is made up of 14 amino acids. DNA of the CDR3: TGCAGTGCTAGAGCCCCAGTCCGCTACAATGAGCAGTTCTTC. Amino acid sequence: CSARAPVRYNEQFF.

This clonotype turned up a few times. V is TRBV29-1 and J is TRBJ2-1; possibly TRBD2 for D (5 bases). Trimming took off 6 bases at V and 0 bases at J, with 9 bases between the two ends. The CDR3 contains 13 residues. In germline, CDR1 is SQVTM, CDR2 ANQGSEA. CDR3 coding DNA: TGCAGCGTCCGGACTTACTCCTACAATGAGCAGTTCTTC. Translated: CSVRTYSYNEQFF.

V usage is TRBV11-1 and J usage is TRBJ2-6, with a tentative D call TRBD1 (5 bases). V lost 2 bases to trimming and J lost 2 bases, with 16 bases between them. Germline lookup yields CDR1 SGHAT and CDR2 FQDESV (reference sequence). The CDR3 has 18 residues. The CDR3 region is CASSLWIRVTTGANVLTF. The DNA of the CDR3 is TGTGCCAGCAGCTTATGGATCAGGGTAACGACTGGGGCCAACGTCCTGACTTTC.

This clonotype was seen more than once but under ten times. The rearrangement joins TRBV4-3 to TRBJ2-7; 8 bases line up with TRBD2. Trimming cost V 3 bases and J 2 bases; bases outside gene matches: 6. This CDR3 has 15 amino acids. Per the germline V gene, CDR1 is LGHNA and CDR2 is YSLEER. CDR3 nucleotide sequence: TGCGCCAGCAGCCAGGGTAGCGGGGCCCCCTACGAGCAGTACTTC. As protein: CASSQGSGAPYEQYF.

This clonotype was observed a handful of times. This chain connects TRBV13 to TRBJ2-3, with a tentative D call TRBD2 (6 bases). This CDR3 has 14 amino acids. V dropped 3 bases and J dropped 6 bases, with 13 bases sitting between them. The germline V gene encodes CDR1 PRHDT and CDR2 FYEKMQ (reference sequence). CDR3 in DNA: TGTGCCAGCAGCTTGGACGGGGGTGACGATACGCAGTATTTT. Encoded protein: CASSLDGGDDTQYF.

The chain joins TRBV20-1 to TRBJ2-1; maybe TRBD1 (6 bases). Germline V gene data show CDR1 as DFQATT and CDR2 as SNEGSKA (reference sequence). The CDR3 extends over 14 amino acids. V shed 2 bases and J shed 0 bases, with 8 bases lying between them. The CDR3 spells CSARNRASYNEQFF. The CDR3 region has the DNA TGCAGTGCTAGAAACAGGGCCTCCTACAATGAGCAGTTCTTC.

This clonotype was picked up a small number of times. CDR3 in DNA: TGTGCCAGCAGCCAAGGTGATTGGGAACAGGACAGCCTATTCCCCTACGAGCAGTACTTC. It translates to CASSQGDWEQDSLFPYEQYF. This chain joins TRBV3-1 and TRBJ2-7, with a possible D match to TRBD1 (6 bases). V was trimmed by 1 base and J by 2 bases, leaving 27 bases between them. From germline, CDR1 is LGHDT and CDR2 YNNKEL (reference sequence). This CDR3 has 20 residues.

This clonotype was seen ten or more times. CDR3 region: CASSLGQKETQYF. In DNA, the CDR3 is TGTGCCAGCAGTTTGGGACAGAAAGAGACCCAGTACTTC. This chain uses TRBV12-3 or TRBV12-4 with TRBJ2-5, with TRBD1 matching 7 bases. The CDR3 is 13 amino acids. The trim removed 3 bases at V and 3 bases at J, leaving 1 base unmatched.

Only a few counts were recorded for this clonotype. This chain connects TRBV13 to TRBJ2-1; 9 bases align to TRBD2. This CDR3 is built from 16 residues. Germline CDR1 PRHDT, CDR2 FYEKMQ (reference sequence). With 5 bases clipped from V and 7 bases from J, the junction kept 12 bases outside the gene matches. The CDR3 sequence: CASSPLGGSGGNEQFF. The CDR3 DNA is TGTGCCAGCAGCCCCCTCGGAGGTAGCGGGGGAAATGAGCAGTTCTTC.

This chain connects TRBV12-3 or TRBV12-4 to TRBJ2-1, with D unresolved. Trimming stripped 4 bases from V and 3 bases from J, with 10 bases between. This CDR3 comprises 14 residues. CDR3 amino acids: CASSSRPDYNEQFF. In DNA form, the CDR3 reads TGTGCCAGCAGTTCCCGACCGGACTACAATGAGCAGTTCTTC.

V usage is TRBV5-5 and J usage is TRBJ1-1; TRBD1 aligns across 9 bases. CDR3 length: 14 amino acids. The germline V gene has CDR1 SGHKS and CDR2 YYEKEE (reference sequence). Trimming cost V 2 bases and J 4 bases; bases outside gene matches: 3. CDR3: CASSLTTGGTEAFF. CDR3 coding DNA: TGTGCCAGCAGCTTAACGACAGGGGGCACTGAAGCTTTCTTT.

V usage is TRBV4-3 and J usage is TRBJ2-7; the match to TRBD1 covers 7 bases. Trimming at V came to 0 bases and at J to 7 bases, leaving 6 bases not matched to a gene. This CDR3 is 14 amino acids long. Looked up from germline, CDR1 is LGHNA and CDR2 is YSLEER. CDR3 amino acids: CASSQDRWTGEQYF. The DNA for the CDR3 is TGCGCCAGCAGCCAAGATCGATGGACAGGAGAGCAGTACTTC.

In this sample, this clonotype turned up a few times. The chain uses TRBV6-2 or TRBV6-3 and TRBJ1-1; D is unclear. The CDR3 is 14 residues long. CDR1 is MNHEY and CDR2 is SVGEGT in the germline V gene. V shed 0 bases and J shed 0 bases, with 5 bases lying between them. CDR3 residues: CASSYSRMNTEAFF. For the CDR3, the DNA is TGTGCCAGCAGTTACTCGAGGATGAACACTGAAGCTTTCTTT.

This clonotype was detected ten times or more. The chain employs TRBV29-1 and TRBJ2-1, with 7 bases lining up with TRBD2. The trim removed 7 bases at V and 0 bases at J, leaving 12 bases unmatched. The germline V gene has CDR1 SQVTM and CDR2 ANQGSEA. CDR3 length: 16 residues. The CDR3 coding sequence is TGCAGCGCCACCGGGTCGCGGGAGAGCTCCTACAATGAGCAGTTCTTC. Residues: CSATGSRESSYNEQFF.